This T cell receptor beta chain was recovered during a study of vaccination effects on CD4 cells after COVID-19. Method: immunoSEQ multiplex PCR; TCRdb's copy keeps in-frame clones and lacks some. The table records some 68,000 clones, around 81% of them present only once. On this clone itself: Antigen unknown.

CDR3 size: 12 residues. V was cut by 5 bases and J by 4 bases, with 8 bases left in between. CDR1 and CDR2 from the germline V gene are MDHEN and SYDVKM. Sequencing followed a ViraFEST assay step that expanded antigen-specific CD4+ T cells with viral peptide pools. Culturing for 9 to 10 days preceded CD4+ T cell isolation. Two-dose vaccination with either BNT162b2 or mRNA-1273 was given to the participants. None of these healthy vaccinees had been infected with SARS-CoV-2 before vaccination. The culture medium for around 2 million PBMC per well included 9.5 to 10 IU/ml IL-2 and around 9.9 ug/ml peptides.

V gene TRBV28 combines with J gene TRBJ1-1, with D possibly being TRBD1 (6 bases). The receptor was isolated from a human donor who received a COVID-19 vaccine. Specimen: CD4+ T cells from PBMCs cultured with HCoV-229E spike peptides, collected after COVID-19 vaccination. In DNA form, the CDR3 reads TGTGCCAGCAGTGCAGGGGTCACTGAAGCTTTCTTT. Translating it yields CASSAGVTEAFF.